A single sample gave rise to the 28 T cell receptor beta chains below, sequenced in a study of T cell responses to AZD1222 COVID-19 vaccine (dated by TCRdb to about 2021). The time point label on this specimen signifies: baseline before first vaccination. Preparation of the library involved the immunoSEQ multiplex PCR assay. What TCRdb holds here is the immuneACCESS table cut down to in-frame rearrangements. Part of the clones is not present; checked against another copy, under half of the missing clones reflect an unresolved V gene, and the others are unexplained. The sample table shows some 94,000 clones, and 87% are seen once. Less than 3.5% of the sample belongs to the ten largest clones. Sample: peripheral blood, taken on day 0 of AZD1222 vaccination. The receptors here all came from an adult in good health.

The chain joins TRBV19 to TRBJ2-5, with 8 bases fitting TRBD2. Germline V gene lookup returns CDR1 LNHDA and CDR2 SQIVND (reference sequence). CDR3 size: 15 residues. V was pared by 4 bases and J by 4 bases, with 8 bases of the junction left unmatched. In DNA, the CDR3 is TGTGCCAGTAGTAGTCCCAGCGGGAGTTTAGAGACCCAGTACTTC. This gives the protein CASSSPSGSLETQYF. Drawing the rest from reference TRBV19 and TRBJ2-5, the complete variable domain is DGGITQSPKYLFRKEGQNVTLSCEQNLNHDAMYWYRQDPGQGLRLIYYSQIVNDFQKGDIAEGYSVSREKKESFPLTVTSAQKNPTAFYLCASSSPSGSLETQYFGPGTRLLVL.

The CDR3 region is CASSIGQSNQPQHF. The CDR3 DNA follows: TGTGCCAGTAGTATTGGGCAGAGCAATCAGCCCCAGCATTTT. The rearrangement joins TRBV19 to TRBJ1-5; D unresolved. Germline V gene lookup returns CDR1 LNHDA and CDR2 SQIVND (reference sequence). V lost 3 bases and J lost 1, with 7 bases in between. The CDR3 is 14 residues long.

The rearrangement links TRBV19 to TRBJ2-1; TRBD2 is a possible D gene (6 bases). V was cut by 1 base and J by 0 bases, with 16 bases left in between. This CDR3 is built from 18 residues. Germline CDR1 reads LNHDA; CDR2 reads SQIVND (reference sequence). CDR3 sequence: CASSIALSGLSSYNEQFF. Here the CDR3 DNA reads TGTGCCAGTAGTATAGCCCTTAGCGGTTTAAGCTCCTACAATGAGCAGTTCTTC.

The gene calls are TRBV29-1 and TRBJ2-1; possibly TRBD2 for D (6 bases). Germline V gene data show CDR1 as SQVTM and CDR2 as ANQGSEA. Deletions cut 0 bases from V and 7 bases from J, with 7 bases between. This CDR3 comprises 12 residues. This chain's CDR3 is CSVEDGGNEQFF. CDR3 nucleotides: TGCAGCGTTGAAGACGGGGGAAATGAGCAGTTCTTC.

The CDR3 loop is CASTVLLNTEAFF. In nucleotides, the CDR3 is TGTGCCAGCACGGTACTACTGAACACTGAAGCTTTCTTT. V gene TRBV2 combines with J gene TRBJ1-1; D is unresolved. The CDR3 is made up of 13 amino acids. V was clipped by 7 bases and J by 0 bases, with 9 bases between them. Germline CDR1 and CDR2: SNHLY and FYNNEI.

V is TRBV7-2 and J is TRBJ1-2; D call uncertain. V was cut by 5 bases and J by 4 bases, with 20 bases left in between. This CDR3 has 16 residues. Germline V CDR1 and CDR2: SGHTA, FQGNSA. CDR3 DNA sequence: TGTGCCAGCAGCCTGGACGGATCTGGAGGATCCTATGGCTACACCTTC. Translated, it gives CASSLDGSGGSYGYTF.

J is TRBJ1-1 and V is TRBV2; D remains unclear. Trimming shortened V by 3 bases and J by 3 bases, and 5 bases separated the two germline ends. Germline assignment: CDR1 SNHLY and CDR2 FYNNEI. The CDR3 sequence is 12 residues long. CDR3 loop: CASSEIYTEAFF. CDR3 sequence (DNA): TGTGCCAGCAGTGAGATCTACACTGAAGCTTTCTTT.

The chain has TRBV12-3 or TRBV12-4 and TRBJ1-5; D perhaps matches TRBD1 (6 bases). V lost 8 bases and J 6 bases, leaving 14 bases between the germline ends. The CDR3 covers 13 residues. CDR3 DNA sequence: TGTGCCAGCCAGCAGGGGATGGGTCAGCCCCAGCATTTT. Its translation: CASQQGMGQPQHF.

The chain carries TRBV7-2 and TRBJ2-3; D not resolved. V lost 5 bases and J 5 bases, leaving 5 bases between the germline ends. The CDR3 is 11 amino acids. Germline assignment: CDR1 SGHTA and CDR2 FQGNSA. CDR3 sequence reads: CASSPQDTQYF. Written as DNA, the CDR3 is TGTGCCAGCAGCCCCCAAGATACGCAGTATTTT.

V usage is TRBV5-1 and J usage is TRBJ1-4, with no clear D. From germline, CDR1 is SGHRS and CDR2 YFSETQ. The V end was cut by 0 bases, the J end by 11 bases, with 14 bases between. The CDR3 totals 14 residues. The CDR3 DNA reads TGCGCCAGCAGCTTGGTGTCTGGGTCTGACAAACTGTTTTTT. As protein: CASSLVSGSDKLFF.

The V and J genes are TRBV4-1 and TRBJ1-1; 7 bases align to TRBD1. V shed 1 base, J shed 0 bases, and the junction held 8 bases outside the gene matches. This CDR3 has 17 amino acids. Germline loops: CDR1 MGHRA, CDR2 YSYEKL. DNA of the CDR3: TGCGCCAGCAGCCAAGTAACAGGGGTTAGGATGAACACTGAAGCTTTCTTT. This sequence encodes CASSQVTGVRMNTEAFF.

The gene calls are TRBV6-1 and TRBJ1-1, with a possible D match to TRBD1 (5 bases). CDR3 length: 14 amino acids. Germline V lookup: CDR1 MNHNS, CDR2 SASEGT. V was clipped by 2 bases and J by 3 bases, with 10 bases between them. CDR3 loop: CASSETWGDTEAFF. The CDR3 bases are TGTGCCAGCAGTGAAACCTGGGGGGACACTGAAGCTTTCTTT.

V and J are TRBV10-3 and TRBJ2-3, with D perhaps matching TRBD2 (6 bases). The CDR3 has 13 amino acids. The germline gives CDR1 ENHRY, CDR2 SYGVKD. V shed 5 bases and J shed 1 base, with 7 bases lying between them. Here the CDR3 DNA reads TGTGCCATCAGTCTAGCGCGCACAGATACGCAGTATTTT. It specifies CAISLARTDTQYF.

The genes are TRBV7-9 and TRBJ2-3, with 10 bases that match TRBD2. The trim removed 7 bases at V and 5 bases at J, leaving 15 bases unmatched. Germline V gene data show CDR1 as SEHNR and CDR2 as FQNEAQ (reference sequence). The CDR3 is 17 residues long. This CDR3 reads CASTVPLAGEGIDTQYF. For the CDR3, the DNA is TGTGCCAGCACAGTCCCCCTAGCGGGGGAGGGTATAGATACGCAGTATTTT.

The V gene is TRBV23-1, the J gene TRBJ2-7, with 13 positions matching TRBD2. TRBV23-1 is classed as an ORF, of uncertain function. CDR3 length: 16 amino acids. Losses at the gene ends were 3 bases for V and 2 bases for J; bases not matched to a gene: 4. CDR3 DNA sequence: TGCGCCAGCAGTCACCATACTAGCGGGAGGGCCTACGAGCAGTACGTC. It yields the protein CASSHHTSGRAYEQYV.

This chain uses TRBV5-6 with TRBJ1-6; the D gene is possibly TRBD1 (6 bases). CDR3 length: 14 residues. Germline CDR1 reads SGHDT; CDR2 reads YYEEEE. Trimming took 4 bases from V and 4 from J, leaving 9 bases between them. The CDR3 here is CASSRTEYNSPLHF. The CDR3 DNA follows: TGTGCCAGCAGCCGGACAGAGTATAATTCACCCCTCCACTTT.

This clone was recorded once. The CDR3 bases are TGTGCCAGCAGCTCCGGGTGGGGGACCCACTATAATTCACCCCTCCACTTT. Translation: CASSSGWGTHYNSPLHF. This chain uses TRBV7-9 with TRBJ1-6; D is perhaps TRBD1 (5 bases). The CDR3 contains 17 residues. The ends were cut back, 4 bases at V and 3 bases at J, with 16 bases in the middle. Per the germline V gene, CDR1 is SEHNR and CDR2 is FQNEAQ (reference sequence).

This chain uses TRBV27 with TRBJ1-2; D gene unclear. This CDR3 region has 16 residues. V lost 2 bases and J 0 bases, leaving 13 bases between the germline ends. Germline CDR1 is MNHEY and CDR2 is SMNVEV (reference sequence). CDR3 loop: CASSLRPGEANYGYTF. The CDR3 DNA reads as TGTGCCAGCAGTTTACGGCCGGGTGAAGCTAACTATGGCTACACCTTC.

The chain is built from TRBV11-3 and TRBJ2-5; D is perhaps TRBD2 (6 bases). The CDR3 has 14 amino acids. V was cut by 1 base and J by 5 bases, with 11 bases left in between. The germline V gene has CDR1 SGHNT and CDR2 YENEEA. The CDR3 sequence: CASSLAARGETQYF. For the CDR3, the DNA is TGTGCCAGCAGCTTAGCGGCCCGGGGGGAGACCCAGTACTTC.

The V call is TRBV24-1, the J call TRBJ1-5; D is unclear. The CDR3 is made up of 13 amino acids. V was trimmed by 5 bases and J by 5 bases, leaving 9 bases between them. From germline, CDR1 is KGHDR and CDR2 SFDVKD. This chain's CDR3 is CATSAGRHQPQHF. For the CDR3, the DNA is TGTGCCACCAGTGCGGGCAGGCATCAGCCCCAGCATTTT.

This chain links TRBV6-2 or TRBV6-3 with TRBJ2-2; 9 bases are a match to TRBD2. CDR3 length: 17 amino acids. J was trimmed by 5 bases and V by 4 bases; bases with no gene match: 11. The germline V gene has CDR1 MNHEY and CDR2 SVGEGT. Written as DNA, the CDR3 is TGTGCCAGCAGTTCCCTCGGCGGGGGGGCCCGGACCGGGGAGCTGTTTTTT. Translated, it gives CASSSLGGGARTGELFF.

This chain uses TRBV2 with TRBJ2-3; the D gene is possibly TRBD2 (5 bases). The CDR3 length is 16 residues. Per the germline V gene, CDR1 is SNHLY and CDR2 is FYNNEI. V was pared by 2 bases and J by 5 bases, with 17 bases between. The CDR3 coding sequence is TGTGCCAGCAGTGAAACGGGCTCGGAGGAATTAGATACGCAGTATTTT. Translated, it gives CASSETGSEELDTQYF.

This chain joins TRBV4-3 and TRBJ2-1, with 9 bases lining up with TRBD2. The V gene end was trimmed by 4 bases and the J gene end by 8 bases; junction bases not matched to a gene: 18. The germline CDR1 and CDR2 sequences are LGHNA and YSLEER. The CDR3 is made up of 18 amino acids. CDR3 protein: CASSPPSGTSPEGDEQFF. The CDR3 coding sequence is TGCGCCAGCAGCCCGCCCTCCGGGACTAGCCCCGAAGGCGATGAGCAGTTCTTC.

The V gene is TRBV21-1, the J gene TRBJ2-7; TRBD2 is the table's D call and was not checked against the DNA. TRBV21-1 is described as a pseudogene. The CDR3 spans 16 residues. The DNA of the CDR3 is TGTGCCAGCAGCAAAGTCAATACGAGCGGGCAATACGAGCAGTACGTC. It specifies CASSKVNTSGQYEQYV.

The V gene is TRBV27, the J gene TRBJ2-1, with D tentatively TRBD2 (6 bases). Per germline, CDR1 MNHEY and CDR2 SMNVEV (reference sequence). V lost 2 bases, J lost 7 bases, and 12 bases lay in between. The CDR3 totals 14 residues. The CDR3 DNA follows: TGTGCCAGCAGTTTAGTTGGGGCGGGGAATGAGCAGTTCTTC. Translated, it gives CASSLVGAGNEQFF.

V is TRBV4-3 and J is TRBJ1-2; no clear D. CDR1 and CDR2 (germline): LGHNA, YSLEER. This CDR3 is built from 13 residues. Trimming removed 4 bases from V and 8 bases from J, with 14 bases in between. The CDR3 nucleotides are TGCGCCAGCAGCCGGACCCTGGAGGTCGGCTACACCTTC. Translated, it gives CASSRTLEVGYTF.

The chain uses TRBV4-2 and TRBJ1-2; D remains unclear. Trimming cost V 0 bases and J 6 bases, with 8 bases left between them. Germline V gene sequence: CDR1 LGHNA, CDR2 YNFKEQ. The CDR3 runs to 13 residues. As DNA, the CDR3 is TGTGCCAGCAGCCAAGAAGCCATTGATGGCTACACCTTC. It specifies CASSQEAIDGYTF.

The gene calls are TRBV21-1 and TRBJ2-5; the D segment call TRBD1 is taken from the table without a DNA check. TRBV21-1 is noted as a pseudogene. This CDR3 has 12 residues. The CDR3 loop reads CASIWGPETQYF. The CDR3 coding sequence is TGTGCCAGCATCTGGGGCCCGGAGACCCAGTACTTC.